The sequence of this T cell receptor beta chain was determined in a study of PD-1 blockade in classical Hodgkin lymphoma. Trimming took 3 bases from V and 5 from J, leaving 7 bases between them. Germline loops: CDR1 LNHDA, CDR2 SQIVND (reference sequence). CDR3 size: 13 residues. A remark on this clone: What it binds is unknown.

General study points: Repertoires differed for reasons still undefined, possibly disease activity or prior therapy. Anyone who began nivolumab under 1 year after ASCT was excluded. Whereas CD4+ TCR diversity had risen significantly by C4D1, CD8+ TCR diversity had not. Complete responders matched newly diagnosed patients in baseline diversity.

Profiled with immunoSEQ multiplex PCR; TCRdb holds only in-frame clones, not every one. Of fewer than 25,000 clones in the sample, 77% are singletons; the top ten hold less than 50%. Each and every patient relapsed after autologous stem cell transplantation, and patients got differing brentuximab vedotin exposure. The sample in question was peripheral blood mononuclear cells (PBMCs), obtained before the second cycle of nivolumab. V and J are TRBV19 and TRBJ1-4; the D is unclear. This clonotype was sampled from a human donor with classical Hodgkin lymphoma. The CDR3 spells CASSMLQNEKLFF. As DNA, the CDR3 is TGTGCCAGTAGTATGCTGCAGAATGAAAAACTGTTTTTT.